This paragraph reports one TCR beta chain. This entry comes from a study of Ad26.COV2.S vaccination and SARS-CoV-2 variants. Whole-study context: Once, or twice with 56 days between doses, Ad26.COV2.S was given intramuscularly.

Noted treatment: approximately 18 received Ad26.COV2.S at low or high dose, single or two shots; several received placebo; per-sample allocation not given. Sampling took place 63 days after the first vaccine or placebo injection. The CDR3 length is 13 residues. Germline-derived CDR1 and CDR2 are LNHDA and SQIVND (reference sequence). V lost 6 bases, J lost 8 bases, and 14 bases lay in between. Produced via immunoSEQ multiplex PCR; TCRdb's table is partial and in-frame only. The sample has fewer than 400,000 clones; around 81% are singletons. This specimen consisted of peripheral blood, obtained in a trial of Ad26.COV2.S vaccine versus placebo. This TCR came from a person between 18 and 59 years old who received the Ad26.COV2.S COVID-19 vaccine or a placebo. The chain links TRBV19 to TRBJ2-1; D not resolved. The CDR3 nucleotides are TGTGCCAGTAGCCTACCGGGCGAGTATGAGCAGTTCTTC. Protein: CASSLPGEYEQFF.